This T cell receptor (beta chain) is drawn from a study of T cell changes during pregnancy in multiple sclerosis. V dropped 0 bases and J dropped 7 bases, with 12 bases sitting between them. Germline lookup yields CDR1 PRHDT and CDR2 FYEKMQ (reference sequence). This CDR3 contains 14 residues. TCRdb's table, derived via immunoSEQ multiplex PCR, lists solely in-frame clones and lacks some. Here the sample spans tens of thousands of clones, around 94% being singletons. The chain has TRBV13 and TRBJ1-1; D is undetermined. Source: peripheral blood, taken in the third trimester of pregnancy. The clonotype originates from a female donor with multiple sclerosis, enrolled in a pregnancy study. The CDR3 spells CASSLGLRNGEAFF. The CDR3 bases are TGTGCCAGCAGCTTAGGCCTAAGAAACGGTGAAGCTTTCTTT. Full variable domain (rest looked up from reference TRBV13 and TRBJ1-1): AAGVIQSPRHLIKEKRETATLKCYPIPRHDTVYWYQQGPGQDPQFLISFYEKMQSDKGSIPDRFSAQQFSDYHSELNMSSLELGDSALYFCASSLGLRNGEAFFGQGTRLTVV.